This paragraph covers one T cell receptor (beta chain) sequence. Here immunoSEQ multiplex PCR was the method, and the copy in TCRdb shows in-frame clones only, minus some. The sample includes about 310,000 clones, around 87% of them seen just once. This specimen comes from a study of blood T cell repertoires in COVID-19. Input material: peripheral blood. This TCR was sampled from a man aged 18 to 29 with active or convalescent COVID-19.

For the CDR3, the DNA is TGTGCCAGCACCCCGTCCAAGCTCCGCCTGCCGAGGGAGACCCAGTACTTC. It translates to CASTPSKLRLPRETQYF. The J gene is TRBJ2-5, the V gene TRBV6-2 or TRBV6-3; D unclear. Germline V CDR1 and CDR2: MNHEY, SVGEGT. This CDR3 is built from 17 residues. V dropped 7 bases and J dropped 5 bases, with 26 bases sitting between them.